This T cell receptor (beta chain) emerged from a study of T-cell reconstitution after alpha-beta-depleted transplantation in children. As it was prepared, the TCRbeta library received unique molecular identifiers. MiXCR, run by TCRdb on the PCR reads, gives a single entry per CDR3 protein. The sample has more than 550,000 distinct CDR3 sequences, over 9.5% seen once. The CDR3 extends over 15 amino acids. From germline, CDR1 is DFQATT and CDR2 SNEGSKA (reference sequence). With V trimmed by 6 bases and J by 7 bases, 10 bases remained unmatched. This clonotype was detected a few times. The input for sequencing was PBMCs from the stem cell graft donor, taken from the stem cell graft. The clonotype comes from a human donor who donated a stem cell graft to a child with acute myeloid leukemia. The genes are TRBV20-1 and TRBJ1-6; 9 bases map to TRBD1. This chain's CDR3 is CSARDRVGLNSPLHF. The CDR3 DNA follows: TGCAGTGCGAGGGACAGGGTTGGGCTGAATTCACCCCTCCACTTT.